One and the same sample provided the 19 T cell receptor beta chains below, sequenced in a study of cytomegalovirus exposure and HLA in healthy donors. 13 Jbeta primers and 60 Vbeta primers were used for the PCR. Profiled with immunoSEQ multiplex PCR; TCRdb holds only in-frame clones, not every one. The data show under 140,000 clones, with 70% to 85% seen just once and around 5.9% held by the top ten. The sequencing sample was made of PBMCs. These TCRs come from a man aged 25 to 45 in good health and CMV-seropositive.

The V call is TRBV7-8, the J call TRBJ2-1, with 10 positions matching TRBD1. After removal of 4 bases from V and 6 bases from J, the junction contained 12 bases not matched to a gene. The CDR3 has 17 amino acids. The germline gives CDR1 SGHVS, CDR2 FQNEAQ. CDR3 DNA sequence: TGTGCCAGCAGCTCAGAGACGGACAGGGGGGCCGGCAATGAGCAGTTCTTC. This encodes CASSSETDRGAGNEQFF.

V gene TRBV28 combines with J gene TRBJ1-5, with D uncertain. V lost 2 bases and J lost 7, with 9 bases in between. Per germline, CDR1 MDHEN and CDR2 SYDVKM. The CDR3 covers 13 residues. CDR3 coding DNA: TGTGCCAGCAGTTTAGAGAGGGCCCAGCCCCAGCATTTT. It specifies CASSLERAQPQHF.

The chain couples TRBV7-2 to TRBJ1-3; 9 bases line up with TRBD1. V lost 5 bases and J lost 0; bases outside the gene matches: 2. The CDR3 runs to 15 residues. Germline loops: CDR1 SGHTA, CDR2 FQGNSA. The CDR3 reads CASSVTGGSGNTIYF. DNA of the CDR3: TGTGCCAGCAGCGTGACAGGGGGCTCTGGAAACACCATATATTTT.

The J gene is TRBJ2-7, the V gene TRBV18; D not resolved. This CDR3 is 12 amino acids long. In germline, CDR1 is KGHSH, CDR2 LQKENI. V was clipped by 3 bases and J by 7 bases, with 10 bases between them. The CDR3, as DNA: TGTGCCAGCTCACCCTCGTTCGAGGAGCAGTACTTC. Translating it yields CASSPSFEEQYF.

In its sample, this clone was seen once. The genes are TRBV7-8 and TRBJ2-1, with TRBD2 matching over 9 bases. Trimming cost V 4 bases and J 2 bases; bases outside gene matches: 6. The CDR3 extends over 16 amino acids. Per germline, CDR1 SGHVS and CDR2 FQNEAQ. DNA for the CDR3: TGTGCCAGCAGCTGGGGGCGGGGGGGCGCCTACAATGAGCAGTTCTTC. Amino acid sequence: CASSWGRGGAYNEQFF.

This chain joins TRBV4-2 and TRBJ2-2; D call uncertain. The CDR3 length is 18 residues. CDR1 is LGHNA, CDR2 YNFKEQ, per germline. Between the trimmed V and J ends, which lost 1 base and 8 bases, there was a span of 23 bases. CDR3 in DNA: TGTGCCAGCAGCCAAGGTAGTACTGGCGGTAGTGTTAGAGGGGAGCTGTTTTTT. Residues: CASSQGSTGGSVRGELFF.

The chain couples TRBV11-2 to TRBJ2-1; TRBD1 matches 8 bases. Germline values: CDR1 SGHAT, CDR2 FQNNGV. This CDR3 has 14 residues. V lost 4 bases, J lost 8 bases, and 7 bases stayed unmatched. CDR3 nucleotide sequence: TGTGCCAGCAGCTCAGGACAGGGCACGGATGAGCAGTTCTTC. Translation gives CASSSGQGTDEQFF.

J is TRBJ2-2 and V is TRBV19, with TRBD2 matching 7 bases. The junction had 11 bases not matched to a gene; V was cut back by 5 bases and J by 5 bases. This CDR3 spans 16 amino acids. Germline lookup yields CDR1 LNHDA and CDR2 SQIVND (reference sequence). The CDR3 nucleotides read TGTGCCAGTAGTCGCGAACGGGGGGAAAGGACCGGGGAGCTGTTTTTT. Translation: CASSRERGERTGELFF.

The J gene is TRBJ1-2, the V gene TRBV5-1; 9 positions agree with TRBD1. The CDR3 loop spans 13 amino acids. Germline lookup yields CDR1 SGHRS and CDR2 YFSETQ. With V trimmed by 2 bases and J by 6 bases, 2 bases remained unmatched. CDR3 loop: CASSFTGGDGYTF. The CDR3 region has the DNA TGCGCCAGCAGCTTCACAGGGGGCGATGGCTACACCTTC.

The genes are TRBV28 and TRBJ1-4; D might be TRBD1 (6 bases). The CDR3 runs to 16 residues. CDR1 is MDHEN, CDR2 SYDVKM, per germline. Trimming stripped 1 base from V and 7 bases from J, with 16 bases between. The CDR3 protein is CASSLFVGGIGEKLFF. In DNA form, the CDR3 reads TGTGCCAGCAGTTTATTTGTAGGGGGAATAGGTGAAAAACTGTTTTTT.

The chain is built from TRBV4-1 and TRBJ2-5; tentative D call: TRBD2 (6 bases). The CDR3 is 14 residues long. V was cut by 1 base and J by 5 bases, with 11 bases left in between. Germline CDR1 MGHRA, CDR2 YSYEKL. The CDR3 nucleotides read TGCGCCAGCAGCCAAGCGGGCGGGGCGGAGACCCAGTACTTC. Translating it yields CASSQAGGAETQYF.

This clone was detected only a few times. The V gene is TRBV7-9, the J gene TRBJ2-7; D may be TRBD1 (5 bases). The V gene's germline CDR1 is SEHNR and CDR2 FQNEAQ (reference sequence). The CDR3 length is 15 residues. V was pared by 1 base and J by 2 bases, with 12 bases between. The DNA of the CDR3 is TGTGCCAGCAGCTTAGACCTGCAGGGAACCTACGAGCAGTACTTC. This gives the protein CASSLDLQGTYEQYF.

V gene TRBV25-1 combines with J gene TRBJ2-3; tentative D call: TRBD2 (6 bases). Trimming took off 2 bases at V and 2 bases at J, with 11 bases between the two ends. Germline V gives CDR1 MGHDK, CDR2 SYGVNS. CDR3 size: 15 residues. The CDR3 DNA sequence: TGTGCCAGCAGTGAAAAGCGGGCGCACACAGATACGCAGTATTTT. Protein: CASSEKRAHTDTQYF.

This clone was picked up a small number of times. V and J are TRBV5-6 and TRBJ1-4, with TRBD1 as a possible D gene (5 bases). In germline, CDR1 is SGHDT, CDR2 YYEEEE. Trimming removed 4 bases from V and 0 bases from J, with 10 bases in between. The CDR3 is 15 residues long. CDR3 nucleotides: TGTGCCAGCAGCCGCGGGGGTACAACTAATGAAAAACTGTTTTTT. This encodes CASSRGGTTNEKLFF.

This clone appeared a single time. CDR3 protein: CASSPQGQGAHEQYF. For the CDR3, the DNA is TGTGCCAGCTCACCACAAGGACAGGGGGCCCACGAGCAGTACTTC. The chain employs TRBV18 and TRBJ2-7, with 11 positions matching TRBD1. CDR1 and CDR2 from the germline V gene are KGHSH and LQKENI. The V and J ends lost 1 base and 5 bases, in that order; junction bases with no gene match: 4. This CDR3 contains 15 residues.

The chain carries TRBV27 and TRBJ2-2, with TRBD1 matching 12 bases. The CDR3 totals 18 residues. J lost 4 bases, V lost 7 bases, and 13 bases had no gene match. From germline, CDR1 is MNHEY and CDR2 SMNVEV (reference sequence). This CDR3 reads CASTPWDRGHPGTGELFF. CDR3 coding DNA: TGTGCCAGCACCCCGTGGGACAGGGGGCACCCCGGCACCGGGGAGCTGTTTTTT.

The chain combines TRBV27 with TRBJ2-7; 8 nucleotides line up with TRBD2. The CDR3 is 15 amino acids. Germline CDR1 reads MNHEY; CDR2 reads SMNVEV (reference sequence). Trimming cost V 1 base and J 3 bases; bases outside gene matches: 5. CDR3 residues: CASSLWRRGDYEQYF. CDR3 bases: TGTGCCAGCAGTTTATGGCGGCGGGGGGACTACGAGCAGTACTTC.

The chain joins TRBV11-2 to TRBJ1-1; D unclear. V was pared by 4 bases and J by 8 bases, with 14 bases between. The germline CDR1 and CDR2 sequences are SGHAT and FQNNGV. The length of the CDR3 is 13 residues. Here the CDR3 reads CASSSQVGGEAFF. CDR3 DNA sequence: TGTGCCAGCAGCTCCCAAGTAGGAGGGGAAGCTTTCTTT.

The chain uses TRBV9 and TRBJ1-2, with 9 bases aligning to TRBD1. Germline loops: CDR1 SGDLS, CDR2 YYNGEE. V shed 4 bases, J shed 5 bases, and the junction held 9 bases outside the gene matches. The CDR3 spans 15 residues. The chain's CDR3 is CASSHFLGTGYGYTF. In nucleotides, the CDR3 is TGTGCCAGCAGCCATTTTCTCGGGACAGGGTATGGCTACACCTTC.